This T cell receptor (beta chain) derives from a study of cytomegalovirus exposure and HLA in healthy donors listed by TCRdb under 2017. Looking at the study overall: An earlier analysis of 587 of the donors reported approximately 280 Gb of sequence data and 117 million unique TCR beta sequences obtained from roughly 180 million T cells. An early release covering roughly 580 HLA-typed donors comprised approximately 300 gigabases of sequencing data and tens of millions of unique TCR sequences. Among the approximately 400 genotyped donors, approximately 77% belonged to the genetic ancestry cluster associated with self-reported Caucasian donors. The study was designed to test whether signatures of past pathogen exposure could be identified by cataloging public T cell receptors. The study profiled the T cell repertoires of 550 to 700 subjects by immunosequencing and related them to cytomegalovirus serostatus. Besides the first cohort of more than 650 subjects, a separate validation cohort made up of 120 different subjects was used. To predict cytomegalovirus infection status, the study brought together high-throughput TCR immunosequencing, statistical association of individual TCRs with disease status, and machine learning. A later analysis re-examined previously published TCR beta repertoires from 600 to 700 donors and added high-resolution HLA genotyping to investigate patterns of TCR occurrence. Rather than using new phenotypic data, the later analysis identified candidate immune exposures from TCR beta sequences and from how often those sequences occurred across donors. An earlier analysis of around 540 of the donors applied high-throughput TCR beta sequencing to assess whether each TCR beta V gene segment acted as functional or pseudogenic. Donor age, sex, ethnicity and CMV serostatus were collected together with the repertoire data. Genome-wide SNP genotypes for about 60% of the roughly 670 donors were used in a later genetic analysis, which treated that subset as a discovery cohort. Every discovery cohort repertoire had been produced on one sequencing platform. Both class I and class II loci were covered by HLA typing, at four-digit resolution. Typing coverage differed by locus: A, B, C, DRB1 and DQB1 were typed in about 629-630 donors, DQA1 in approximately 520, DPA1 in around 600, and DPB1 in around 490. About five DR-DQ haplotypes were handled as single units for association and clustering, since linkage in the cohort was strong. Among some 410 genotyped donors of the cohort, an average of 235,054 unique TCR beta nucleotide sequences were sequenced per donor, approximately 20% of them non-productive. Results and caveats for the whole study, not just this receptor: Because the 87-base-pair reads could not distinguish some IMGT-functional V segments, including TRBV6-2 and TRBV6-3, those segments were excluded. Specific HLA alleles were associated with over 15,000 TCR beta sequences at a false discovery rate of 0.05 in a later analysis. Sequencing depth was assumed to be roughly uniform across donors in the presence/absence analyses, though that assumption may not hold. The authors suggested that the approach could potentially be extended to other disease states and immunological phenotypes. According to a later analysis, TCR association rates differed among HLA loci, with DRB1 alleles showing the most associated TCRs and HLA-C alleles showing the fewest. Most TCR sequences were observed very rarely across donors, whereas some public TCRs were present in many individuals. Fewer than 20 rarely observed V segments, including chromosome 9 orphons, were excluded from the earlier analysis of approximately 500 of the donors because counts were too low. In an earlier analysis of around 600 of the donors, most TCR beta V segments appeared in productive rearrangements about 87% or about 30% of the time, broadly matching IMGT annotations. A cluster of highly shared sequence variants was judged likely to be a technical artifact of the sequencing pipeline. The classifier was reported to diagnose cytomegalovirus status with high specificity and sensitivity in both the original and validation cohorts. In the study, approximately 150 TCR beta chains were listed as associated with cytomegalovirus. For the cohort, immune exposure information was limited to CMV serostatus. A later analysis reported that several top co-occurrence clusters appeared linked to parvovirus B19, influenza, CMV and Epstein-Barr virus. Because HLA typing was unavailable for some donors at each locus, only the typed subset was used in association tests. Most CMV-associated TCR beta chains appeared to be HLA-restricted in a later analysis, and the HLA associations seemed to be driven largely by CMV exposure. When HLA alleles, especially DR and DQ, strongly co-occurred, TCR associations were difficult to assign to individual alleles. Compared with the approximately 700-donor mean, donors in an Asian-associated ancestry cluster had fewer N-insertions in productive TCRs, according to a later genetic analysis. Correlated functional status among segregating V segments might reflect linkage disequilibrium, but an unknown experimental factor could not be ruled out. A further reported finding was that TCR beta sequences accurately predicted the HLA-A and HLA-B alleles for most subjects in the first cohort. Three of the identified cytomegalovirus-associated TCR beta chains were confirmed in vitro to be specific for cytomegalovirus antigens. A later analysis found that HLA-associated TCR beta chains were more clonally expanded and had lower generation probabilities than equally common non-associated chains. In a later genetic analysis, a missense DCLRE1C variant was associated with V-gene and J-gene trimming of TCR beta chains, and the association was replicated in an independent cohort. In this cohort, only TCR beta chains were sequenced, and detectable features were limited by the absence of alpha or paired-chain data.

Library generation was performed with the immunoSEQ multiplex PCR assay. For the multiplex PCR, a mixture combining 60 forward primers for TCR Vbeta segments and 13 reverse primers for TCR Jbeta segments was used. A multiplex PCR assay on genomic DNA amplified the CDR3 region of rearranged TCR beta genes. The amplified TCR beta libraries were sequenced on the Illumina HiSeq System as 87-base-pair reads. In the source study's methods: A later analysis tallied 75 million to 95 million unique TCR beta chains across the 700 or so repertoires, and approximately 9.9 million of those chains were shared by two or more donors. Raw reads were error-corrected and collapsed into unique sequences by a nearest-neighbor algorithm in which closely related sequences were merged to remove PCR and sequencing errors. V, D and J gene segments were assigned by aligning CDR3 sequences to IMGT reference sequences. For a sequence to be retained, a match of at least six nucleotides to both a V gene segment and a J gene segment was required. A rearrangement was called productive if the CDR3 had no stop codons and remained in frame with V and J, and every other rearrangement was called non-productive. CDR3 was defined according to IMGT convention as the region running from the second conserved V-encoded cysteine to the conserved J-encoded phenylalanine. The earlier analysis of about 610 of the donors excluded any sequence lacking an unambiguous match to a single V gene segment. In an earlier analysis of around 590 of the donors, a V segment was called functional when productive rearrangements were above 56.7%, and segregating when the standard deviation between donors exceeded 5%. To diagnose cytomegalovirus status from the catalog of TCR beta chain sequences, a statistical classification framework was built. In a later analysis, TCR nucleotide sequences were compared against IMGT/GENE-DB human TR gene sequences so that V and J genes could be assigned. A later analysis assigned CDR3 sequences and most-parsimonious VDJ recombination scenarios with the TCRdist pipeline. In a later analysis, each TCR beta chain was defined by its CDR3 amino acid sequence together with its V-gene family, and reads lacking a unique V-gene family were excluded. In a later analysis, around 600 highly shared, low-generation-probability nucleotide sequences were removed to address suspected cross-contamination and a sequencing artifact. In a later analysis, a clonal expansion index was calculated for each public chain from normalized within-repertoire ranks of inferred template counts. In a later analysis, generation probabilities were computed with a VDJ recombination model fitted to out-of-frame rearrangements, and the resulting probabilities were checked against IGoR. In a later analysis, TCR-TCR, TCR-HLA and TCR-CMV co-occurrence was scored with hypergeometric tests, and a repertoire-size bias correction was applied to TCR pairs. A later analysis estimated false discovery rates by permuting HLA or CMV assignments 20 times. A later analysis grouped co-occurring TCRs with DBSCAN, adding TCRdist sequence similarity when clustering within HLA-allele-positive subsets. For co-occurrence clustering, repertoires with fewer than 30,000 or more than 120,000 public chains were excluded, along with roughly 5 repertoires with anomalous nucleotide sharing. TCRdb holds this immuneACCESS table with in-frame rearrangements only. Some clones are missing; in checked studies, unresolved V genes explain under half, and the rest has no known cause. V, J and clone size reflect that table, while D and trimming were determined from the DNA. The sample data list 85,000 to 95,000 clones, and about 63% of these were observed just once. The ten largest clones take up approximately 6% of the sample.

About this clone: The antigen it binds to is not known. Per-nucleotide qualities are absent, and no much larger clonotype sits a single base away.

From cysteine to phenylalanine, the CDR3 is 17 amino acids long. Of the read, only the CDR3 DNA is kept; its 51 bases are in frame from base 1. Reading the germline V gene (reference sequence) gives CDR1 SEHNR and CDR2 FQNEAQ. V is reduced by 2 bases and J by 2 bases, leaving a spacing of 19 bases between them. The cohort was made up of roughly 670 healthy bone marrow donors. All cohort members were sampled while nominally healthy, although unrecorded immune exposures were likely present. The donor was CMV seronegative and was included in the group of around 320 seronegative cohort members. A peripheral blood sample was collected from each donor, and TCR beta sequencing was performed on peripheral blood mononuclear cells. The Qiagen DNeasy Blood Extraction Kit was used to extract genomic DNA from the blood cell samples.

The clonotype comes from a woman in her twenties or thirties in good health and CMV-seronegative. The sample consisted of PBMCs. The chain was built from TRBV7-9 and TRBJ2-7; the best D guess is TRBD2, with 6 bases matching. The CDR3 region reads CASSLPGAWRGTYEQYF. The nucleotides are TGTGCCAGCAGCTTACCCGGCGCGTGGCGGGGAACCTACGAGCAGTACTTC.